This T cell receptor beta chain was captured by sequencing in a study of T-cell reconstitution after alpha-beta-depleted transplantation in children (dated by TCRdb to about 2016). Looking at the study overall: Using TCR repertoire profiling, the study quantitatively followed how T-cell immune reconstitution unfolded in children after TCRalphabeta/CD19-depleted allogeneic hematopoietic cell transplantation.

As encoded in the germline V gene (reference sequence), CDR1 is LNHDA while CDR2 is SQIVND. Its CDR3 holds 12 amino acids, cysteine through phenylalanine. This entry keeps only the CDR3 DNA: 36 bases, framed from base 1. A distance of 5 bases separates the germline ends of V and J, which lose 3 bases and 6 bases respectively. Library preparation was by PCR. TCRdb names Illumina HiSeq 2500 as the instrument used. Molecular barcoding was employed in the preparation of TCR libraries, with unique molecular identifiers being used to normalize TCRbeta repertoire quantification. TCRdb's own reprocessing of the public reads used fastp at Q25 and MiXCR and kept productive beta chains. Rows are combined by CDR3 protein, so each entry shows the most common genes and DNA. The sample table shows some 75,000 distinct CDR3 sequences, and approximately 7.4% are seen once. The ten largest account for around 2.5% of the sample.

This clonotype was detected only a few times. The target of this receptor is not known. It has no much larger one-base neighbor in the sample; base qualities were not kept. This specimen consisted of PBMCs from the stem cell graft donor, obtained from the stem cell graft. This sequence was found in a human donor who donated a stem cell graft to a child with acute lymphoblastic leukemia. The V and J segments used are TRBV19 and TRBJ2-2, with no reliable assignment of the D segment. The DNA sequence follows: TGTGCCAGTAGTATCAGCGCCGGGGAGCTGTTTTTT. It specifies CASSISAGELFF.